The table lists the clone carrying this T cell receptor (beta chain) with a count of one. Antigen unknown. This CDR3 is 14 amino acids long. Germline V gives CDR1 SGDLS, CDR2 YYNGEE. Trimming cost V 4 bases and J 3 bases, with 12 bases left between them. PCR amplification relied on 60 Vbeta primers (plus 13 Jbeta primers). The table came from immunoSEQ multiplex PCR; TCRdb's copy has only in-frame clones and leaves some out. The table has about 120,000 clones, approximately 78% seen once; the top ten hold about 3.5%. The record originates from a study of cytomegalovirus exposure and HLA in healthy donors. The study's findings and limits: A previous analysis found most TCR beta V segments productive roughly 87% or roughly 30% of the time. Beyond CMV serostatus, there was no information to go on about immune exposure. Evidence from a later analysis indicated that most CMV-associated TCR beta chains looked HLA-restricted. When analyzed later, a missense DCLRE1C variant was found to be linked to TCR beta V- and J-gene trimming.

The sequenced sample consisted of PBMCs. This chain uses TRBV9 with TRBJ2-3, with TRBD2 as a possible D gene (5 bases). The receptor's source is a woman between 25 and 40 years old in good health and CMV-seropositive. The chain's CDR3 is CASSPTGLTDTQYF. The CDR3, as DNA: TGTGCCAGCAGCCCCACCGGACTTACAGATACGCAGTATTTT.